Presented here are 18 T cell receptor beta chains from one specimen sequenced in a study of blood T cell repertoires in COVID-19. Repertoires were generated with immunoSEQ multiplex PCR, while TCRdb's copy carries only in-frame clones and drops some. This table has 200,000 to 250,000 clones, about 80% appearing once. Sequenced: peripheral blood. These receptors were obtained from a man younger than 40 who had recovered from COVID-19.

This rearrangement joins TRBV28 to TRBJ2-3; 7 bases match TRBD2. V trimming: 4 bases; J trimming: 1 base; junction bases outside the gene matches: 2. The CDR3 is 14 amino acids. Germline CDR1 is MDHEN and CDR2 is SYDVKM. CDR3 nucleotides: TGTGCCAGCAGTTCCGCGGGGGGCACAGATACGCAGTATTTT. It yields the protein CASSSAGGTDTQYF.

This clone was counted a single time. The V gene is TRBV7-8, the J gene TRBJ2-1, with D possibly TRBD2 on 5 matching bases. The CDR3 has 16 residues. The germline CDR1 and CDR2 sequences are SGHVS and FQNEAQ. V was cut by 5 bases and J by 4 bases, with 18 bases left in between. CDR3: CASSPPRASSYNEQFF. CDR3 sequence (DNA): TGTGCCAGCAGCCCGCCTAGGGCTAGCTCTTACAATGAGCAGTTCTTC.

J is TRBJ2-1 and V is TRBV9; 12 nucleotides line up with TRBD2. This CDR3 has 19 residues. The trim removed 4 bases at V and 0 bases at J, leaving 11 bases unmatched. Germline values: CDR1 SGDLS, CDR2 YYNGEE. The CDR3 loop reads CASSPRLAGAATSYNEQFF. DNA for the CDR3: TGTGCCAGCAGCCCCCGACTAGCGGGGGCCGCAACCTCCTACAATGAGCAGTTCTTC.

The gene calls are TRBV7-8 and TRBJ2-3, with TRBD2 matching 7 bases. The V gene end was trimmed by 0 bases and the J gene end by 4 bases; junction bases not matched to a gene: 1. In germline, CDR1 is SGHVS, CDR2 FQNEAQ. CDR3 length: 14 residues. The CDR3 region has the DNA TGTGCCAGCAGCTTAGCGGGGGGGTCAGATACGCAGTATTTT. As protein: CASSLAGGSDTQYF.

V gene TRBV13 combines with J gene TRBJ2-5; 9 bases map to TRBD1. Trimming at V came to 5 bases and at J to 7 bases, leaving 11 bases not matched to a gene. This CDR3 spans 15 amino acids. Germline V gene data show CDR1 as PRHDT and CDR2 as FYEKMQ (reference sequence). The CDR3 sequence is CASSVNRGRNGTQYF. CDR3 DNA: TGTGCCAGCAGCGTAAACAGGGGGCGCAACGGGACCCAGTACTTC.

V and J are TRBV7-3 and TRBJ2-7; 7 nucleotides match TRBD1. This CDR3 is built from 14 residues. The ends lost 11 bases at V and 4 bases at J; junction bases unmatched: 14. Per the germline V gene, CDR1 is SGHTA and CDR2 is FQGTGA. CDR3 DNA: TGTGCCGTGCAAAGGACAGGTTTTAGGTACGAGCAGTACTTC. It codes for CAVQRTGFRYEQYF.

The chain recombines TRBV18 with TRBJ2-2; 10 nucleotides agree with TRBD2. With 3 bases clipped from V and 3 bases from J, the junction kept 4 bases outside the gene matches. This CDR3 is 16 amino acids long. The V gene's germline CDR1 is KGHSH and CDR2 LQKENI. The CDR3 DNA sequence: TGTGCCAGCTCACCTAACCTAGCGGGGGACACCGGGGAGCTGTTTTTT. This gives the protein CASSPNLAGDTGELFF.

V and J are TRBV3-1 (or the pseudogene TRBV3-2) and TRBJ2-1; 8 bases are shared with TRBD2. Germline values: CDR1 LGHDT, CDR2 YNNKEL (reference sequence). V gave up 0 bases and J gave up 6 bases; unmatched junction bases: 7. This CDR3 spans 16 amino acids. The CDR3 spells CASSQDASGGTNEQFF. The CDR3 DNA reads TGTGCCAGCAGCCAAGATGCCAGCGGGGGAACCAATGAGCAGTTCTTC.

The chain employs TRBV28 and TRBJ1-2; TRBD1 aligns across 11 bases. Per the germline V gene, CDR1 is MDHEN and CDR2 is SYDVKM. The V segment lost 2 bases and the J segment 6 bases; nucleotides outside the gene matches: 14. This CDR3 region has 18 residues. CDR3 sequence (DNA): TGTGCCAGCAGTTTAAGGGTTGGTAGAGGACAGGGGGCGGATGGCTACACCTTC. Translating it yields CASSLRVGRGQGADGYTF.

The V and J genes are TRBV10-1 and TRBJ1-1, with D uncertain. The CDR3 contains 14 residues. V lost 2 bases to trimming and J lost 0 bases, with 7 bases between them. Per the germline V gene, CDR1 is WNHNN and CDR2 is SYGVQD (reference sequence). For the CDR3, the DNA is TGCGCCAGCAGTGAGGGCGGGATGAACACTGAAGCTTTCTTT. Translation gives CASSEGGMNTEAFF.

The chain recombines TRBV19 with TRBJ1-5; 8 bases align to TRBD1. Trimming removed 7 bases from V and 4 bases from J; junction bases left unmatched: 9. The CDR3 loop spans 15 amino acids. Germline V lookup: CDR1 LNHDA, CDR2 SQIVND (reference sequence). The CDR3 here is CASNSGGGWNQPQHF. Here the CDR3 DNA reads TGTGCCAGTAATTCAGGGGGCGGATGGAATCAGCCCCAGCATTTT.

The chain links TRBV12-5 to TRBJ2-1; 8 nucleotides match TRBD2. V lost 5 bases, J lost 9 bases, and 6 bases stayed unmatched. The CDR3 consists of 13 residues. From germline, CDR1 is LGHNT and CDR2 FRNRAP. The CDR3: CASGLSGGGEQFF. CDR3 sequence (DNA): TGTGCTAGTGGTCTCAGCGGGGGAGGTGAGCAGTTCTTC.

V is TRBV10-3 and J is TRBJ1-1; a possible D gene is TRBD1 (6 bases). CDR3 length equals 14 residues. CDR1 is ENHRY, CDR2 SYGVKD, per germline. Trimming removed 6 bases at V and 3 bases at J, with 14 bases between. The CDR3 spells CAISQGRGDTEAFF. For the CDR3, the DNA is TGTGCCATCAGCCAGGGGAGGGGGGACACTGAAGCTTTCTTT.

The rearrangement uses TRBV4-2 and TRBJ1-4, with TRBD1 matching 10 bases. Germline CDR1 is LGHNA and CDR2 is YNFKEQ. This CDR3 spans 16 amino acids. V lost 0 bases, J lost 6 bases, and 4 bases stayed unmatched. The DNA for the CDR3 is TGTGCCAGCAGCCAAGAGCTGACAGGGGGCGATGAAAAACTGTTTTTT. It codes for CASSQELTGGDEKLFF.

This clone was observed a few times. V is TRBV4-1 and J is TRBJ1-5, with D tentatively TRBD1 (5 bases). The length of the CDR3 is 18 residues. The germline V and J ends were trimmed by 0 bases and 2 bases, with 17 bases remaining between them. Germline V gene sequence: CDR1 MGHRA, CDR2 YSYEKL. The CDR3 nucleotides read TGCGCCAGCAGCCAAGAAGCGATCGGCAGGGCGGGCAATCAGCCCCAGCATTTT. It codes for CASSQEAIGRAGNQPQHF.

A few counts support this clone. The rearrangement links TRBV12-3 or TRBV12-4 to TRBJ1-3; no firm D call. The V and J ends lost 3 bases and 5 bases respectively, with 5 bases between them. This CDR3 is built from 12 residues. The CDR3 nucleotides are TGTGCCAGCAGTTTCTATAGAAACACCATATATTTT. Protein sequence: CASSFYRNTIYF.

The J gene is TRBJ1-1, the V gene TRBV5-1; D might be TRBD1 (5 bases). Trimming removed 5 bases at V and 9 bases at J, with 20 bases between. CDR1 is SGHRS and CDR2 is YFSETQ in the germline V gene. The CDR3 runs 14 residues. In nucleotides, the CDR3 is TGCGCCAGCAGGTACTTACGAGACGGGGGAAAAGCTTTCTTT. It is translated as CASRYLRDGGKAFF. Full variable domain (rest looked up from reference TRBV5-1 and TRBJ1-1): KAGVTQTPRYLIKTRGQQVTLSCSPISGHRSVSWYQQTPGQGLQFLFEYFSETQRNKGNFPGRFSGRQFSNSRSEMNVSTLELGDSALYLCASRYLRDGGKAFFGQGTRLTVV.

V is TRBV6-4 and J is TRBJ1-2, with 12 bases matching TRBD1. The CDR3 consists of 17 residues. Germline V gene sequence: CDR1 MRHNA, CDR2 SNTAGT. The V gene end was trimmed by 8 bases and the J gene end by 4 bases; junction bases not matched to a gene: 14. This CDR3 reads CASGVGTGGATAYGYTF. The CDR3 DNA sequence: TGTGCCAGCGGGGTCGGGACAGGGGGCGCGACTGCCTATGGCTACACCTTC.